The entry that follows covers one T cell receptor beta chain sequence. The sample comes from a study of blood T cell repertoires in COVID-19. Study information: Both acute and convalescent COVID-19 samples were obtained from the United States, Italy and Spain.

Repertoires were generated with immunoSEQ multiplex PCR, while TCRdb's copy carries only in-frame clones and drops some. The table includes some 120,000 clones, around 83% detected once. Germline V CDR1 and CDR2: MNHEY, SVGAGI. The CDR3 has 13 amino acids. The V and J ends lost 7 bases and 3 bases, in that order; junction bases with no gene match: 2. The source of this sequence is a man older than 75 with active or convalescent COVID-19. Sequencing was carried out using peripheral blood. This chain uses TRBV6-5 with TRBJ2-5, with 10 positions matching TRBD1. As DNA, the CDR3 is TGTGCCAGCACGGACAGGGGGAAAGAGACCCAGTACTTC. Residues: CASTDRGKETQYF.